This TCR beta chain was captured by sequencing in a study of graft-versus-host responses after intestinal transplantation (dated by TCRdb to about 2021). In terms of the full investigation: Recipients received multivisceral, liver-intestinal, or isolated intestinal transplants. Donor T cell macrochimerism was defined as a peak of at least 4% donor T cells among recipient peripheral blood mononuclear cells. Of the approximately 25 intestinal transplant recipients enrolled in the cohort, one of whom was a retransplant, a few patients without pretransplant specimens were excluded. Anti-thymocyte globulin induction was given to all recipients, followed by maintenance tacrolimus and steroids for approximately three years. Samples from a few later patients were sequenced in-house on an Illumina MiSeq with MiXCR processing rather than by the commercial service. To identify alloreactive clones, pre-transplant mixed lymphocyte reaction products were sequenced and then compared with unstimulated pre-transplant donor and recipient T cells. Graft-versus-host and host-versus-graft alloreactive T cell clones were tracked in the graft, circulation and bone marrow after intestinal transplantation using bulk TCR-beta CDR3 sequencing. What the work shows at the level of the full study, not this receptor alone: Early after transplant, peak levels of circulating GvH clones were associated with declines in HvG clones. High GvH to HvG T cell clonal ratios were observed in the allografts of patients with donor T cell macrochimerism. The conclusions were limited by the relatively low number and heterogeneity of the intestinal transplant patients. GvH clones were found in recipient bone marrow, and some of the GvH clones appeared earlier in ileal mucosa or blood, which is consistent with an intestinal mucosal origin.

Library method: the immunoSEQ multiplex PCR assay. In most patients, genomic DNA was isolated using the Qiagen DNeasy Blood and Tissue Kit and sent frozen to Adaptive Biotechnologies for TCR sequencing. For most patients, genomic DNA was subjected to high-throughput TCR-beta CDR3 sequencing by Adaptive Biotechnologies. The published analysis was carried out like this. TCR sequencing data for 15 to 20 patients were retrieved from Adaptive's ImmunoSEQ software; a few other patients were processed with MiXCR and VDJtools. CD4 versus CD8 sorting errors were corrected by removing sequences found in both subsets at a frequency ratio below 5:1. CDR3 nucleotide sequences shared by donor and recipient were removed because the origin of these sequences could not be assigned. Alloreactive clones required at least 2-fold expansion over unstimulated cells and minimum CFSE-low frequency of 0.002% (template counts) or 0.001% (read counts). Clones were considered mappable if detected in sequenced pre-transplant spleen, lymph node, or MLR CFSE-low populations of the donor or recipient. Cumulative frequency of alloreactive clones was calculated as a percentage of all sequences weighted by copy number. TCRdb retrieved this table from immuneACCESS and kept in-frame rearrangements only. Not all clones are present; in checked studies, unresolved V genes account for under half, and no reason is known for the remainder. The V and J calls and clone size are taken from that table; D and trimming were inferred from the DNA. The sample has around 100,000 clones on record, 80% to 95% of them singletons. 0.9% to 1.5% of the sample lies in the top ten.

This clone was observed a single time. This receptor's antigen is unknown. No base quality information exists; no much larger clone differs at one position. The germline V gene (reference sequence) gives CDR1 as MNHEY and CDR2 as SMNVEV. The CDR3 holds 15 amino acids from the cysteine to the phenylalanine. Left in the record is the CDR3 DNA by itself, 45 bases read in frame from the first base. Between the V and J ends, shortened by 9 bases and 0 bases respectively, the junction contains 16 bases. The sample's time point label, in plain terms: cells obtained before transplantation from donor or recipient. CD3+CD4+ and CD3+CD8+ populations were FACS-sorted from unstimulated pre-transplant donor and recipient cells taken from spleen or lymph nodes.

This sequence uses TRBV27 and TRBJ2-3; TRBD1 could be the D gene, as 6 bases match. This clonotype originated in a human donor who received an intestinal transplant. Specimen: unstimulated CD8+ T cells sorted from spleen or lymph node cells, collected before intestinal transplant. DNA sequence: TGTGCCAGTTTCGGGACAACGTCTAGCACAGATACGCAGTATTTT. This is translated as CASFGTTSSTDTQYF.